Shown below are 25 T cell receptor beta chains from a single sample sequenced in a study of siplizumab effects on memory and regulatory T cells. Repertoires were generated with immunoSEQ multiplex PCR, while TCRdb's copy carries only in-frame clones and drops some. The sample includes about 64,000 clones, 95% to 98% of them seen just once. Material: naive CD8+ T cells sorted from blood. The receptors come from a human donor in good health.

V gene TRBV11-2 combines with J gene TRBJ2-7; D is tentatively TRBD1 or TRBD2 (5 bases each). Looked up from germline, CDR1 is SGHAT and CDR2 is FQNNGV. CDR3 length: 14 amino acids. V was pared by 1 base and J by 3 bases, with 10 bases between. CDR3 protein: CASSLVEGNYEQYF. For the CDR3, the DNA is TGTGCCAGCAGCTTAGTTGAGGGGAACTACGAGCAGTACTTC.

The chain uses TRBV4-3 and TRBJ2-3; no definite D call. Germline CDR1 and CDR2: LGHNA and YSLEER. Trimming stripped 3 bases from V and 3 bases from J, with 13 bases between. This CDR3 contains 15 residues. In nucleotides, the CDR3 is TGCGCCAGCAGCCATGGTACTGTAGAGACAGATACGCAGTATTTT. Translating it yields CASSHGTVETDTQYF.

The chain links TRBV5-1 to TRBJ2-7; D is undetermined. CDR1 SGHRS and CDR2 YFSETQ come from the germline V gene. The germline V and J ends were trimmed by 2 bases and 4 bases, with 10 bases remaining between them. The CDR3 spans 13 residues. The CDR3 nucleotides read TGCGCCAGCAGCTTCCCCACTGGATACGAGCAGTACTTC. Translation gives CASSFPTGYEQYF.

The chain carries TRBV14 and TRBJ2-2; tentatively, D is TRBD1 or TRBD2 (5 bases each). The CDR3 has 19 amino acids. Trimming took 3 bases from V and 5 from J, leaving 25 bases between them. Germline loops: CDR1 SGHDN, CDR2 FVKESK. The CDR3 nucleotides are TGTGCCAGCAGCCAGGAGCTCGGCACCGGGGCATGGGGAACCGGGGAGCTGTTTTTT. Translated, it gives CASSQELGTGAWGTGELFF. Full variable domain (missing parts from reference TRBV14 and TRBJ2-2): EAGVTQFPSHSVIEKGQTVTLRCDPISGHDNLYWYRRVMGKEIKFLLHFVKESKQDESGMPNNRFLAERTGGTYSTLKVQPAELEDSGVYFCASSQELGTGAWGTGELFFGEGSRLTVL.

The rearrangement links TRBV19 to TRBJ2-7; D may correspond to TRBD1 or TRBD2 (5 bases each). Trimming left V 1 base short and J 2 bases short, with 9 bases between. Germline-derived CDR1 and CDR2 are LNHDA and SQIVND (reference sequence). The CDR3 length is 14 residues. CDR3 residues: CASSIGGSAYEQYF. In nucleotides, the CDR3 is TGTGCCAGTAGTATAGGGGGGTCAGCCTACGAGCAGTACTTC.

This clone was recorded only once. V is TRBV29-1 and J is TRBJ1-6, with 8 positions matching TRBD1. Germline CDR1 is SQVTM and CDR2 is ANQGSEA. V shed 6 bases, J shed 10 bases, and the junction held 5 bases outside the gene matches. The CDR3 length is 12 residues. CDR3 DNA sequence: TGCAGCGTCGGACAGGGTGGCTCACCCCTCCACTTT. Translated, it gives CSVGQGGSPLHF.

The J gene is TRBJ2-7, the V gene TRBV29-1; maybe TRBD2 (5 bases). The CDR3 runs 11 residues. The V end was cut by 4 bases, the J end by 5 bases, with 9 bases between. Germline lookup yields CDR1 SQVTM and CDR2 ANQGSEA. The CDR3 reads CSVAVGDEQYF. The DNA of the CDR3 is TGCAGCGTTGCCGTCGGGGACGAGCAGTACTTC.

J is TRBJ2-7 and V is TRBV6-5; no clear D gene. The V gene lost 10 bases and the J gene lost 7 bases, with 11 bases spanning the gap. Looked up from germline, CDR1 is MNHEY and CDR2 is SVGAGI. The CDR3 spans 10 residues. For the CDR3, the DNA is TGTGCCACGCGTTTCGGTGAGCAGTACTTC. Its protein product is CATRFGEQYF.

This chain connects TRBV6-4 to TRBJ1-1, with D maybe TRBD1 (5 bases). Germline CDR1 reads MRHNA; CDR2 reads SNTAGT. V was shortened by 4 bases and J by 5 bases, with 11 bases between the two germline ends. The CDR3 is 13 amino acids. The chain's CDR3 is CASSVGGGTEAFF. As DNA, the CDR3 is TGTGCCAGCAGTGTGGGGGGAGGAACTGAAGCTTTCTTT.

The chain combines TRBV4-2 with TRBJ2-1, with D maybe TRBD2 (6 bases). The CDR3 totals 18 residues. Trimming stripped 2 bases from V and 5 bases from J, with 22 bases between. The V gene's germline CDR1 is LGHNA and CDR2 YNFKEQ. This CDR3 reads CASSQNAPRTNGDNEQFF. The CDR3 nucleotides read TGTGCCAGCAGCCAAAACGCTCCGAGGACTAATGGCGACAATGAGCAGTTCTTC.

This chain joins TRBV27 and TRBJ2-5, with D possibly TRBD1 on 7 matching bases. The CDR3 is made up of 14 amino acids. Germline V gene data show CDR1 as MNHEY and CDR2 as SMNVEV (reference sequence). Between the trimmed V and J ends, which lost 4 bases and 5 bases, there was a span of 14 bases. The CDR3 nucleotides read TGTGCCAGCAGTTCCGAGACAGGGACTGAGACCCAGTACTTC. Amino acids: CASSSETGTETQYF.

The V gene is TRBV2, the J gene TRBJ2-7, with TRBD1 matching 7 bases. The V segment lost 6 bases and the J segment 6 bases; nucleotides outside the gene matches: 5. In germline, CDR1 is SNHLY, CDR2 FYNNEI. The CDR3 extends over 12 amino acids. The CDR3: CASSDTGVEQYF. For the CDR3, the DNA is TGTGCCAGCAGCGATACAGGGGTCGAGCAGTACTTC.

This CDR3 is CASRSLVREQFF. The CDR3 coding sequence is TGTGCCAGCAGGAGCCTGGTTAGGGAGCAGTTCTTC. This chain joins TRBV27 and TRBJ2-1; D gene unclear. V was trimmed by 6 bases and J by 10 bases, leaving 13 bases between them. CDR3 length: 12 residues. The V gene's germline CDR1 is MNHEY and CDR2 SMNVEV (reference sequence).

The chain's CDR3 is CASSPHEVYGYTF. The CDR3 DNA reads as TGTGCCAGCAGCCCACACGAGGTATATGGCTACACCTTC. The chain employs TRBV7-6 and TRBJ1-2; D ambiguous. There are 13 residues in the CDR3. Trimming pared 5 bases from V and 5 bases from J, leaving 12 bases between. Germline lookup yields CDR1 SGHVS and CDR2 FNYEAQ.

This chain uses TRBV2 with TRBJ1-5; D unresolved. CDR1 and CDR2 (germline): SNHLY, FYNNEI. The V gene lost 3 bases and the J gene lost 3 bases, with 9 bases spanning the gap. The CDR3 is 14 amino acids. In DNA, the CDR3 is TGTGCCAGCAGTGATGGGGATGTCAATCAGCCCCAGCATTTT. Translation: CASSDGDVNQPQHF. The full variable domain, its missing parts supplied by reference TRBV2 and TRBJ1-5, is EPEVTQTPSHQVTQMGQEVILRCVPISNHLYFYWYRQILGQKVEFLVSFYNNEISEKSEIFDDQFSVERPDGSNFTLKIRSTKLEDSAMYFCASSDGDVNQPQHFGDGTRLSIL.

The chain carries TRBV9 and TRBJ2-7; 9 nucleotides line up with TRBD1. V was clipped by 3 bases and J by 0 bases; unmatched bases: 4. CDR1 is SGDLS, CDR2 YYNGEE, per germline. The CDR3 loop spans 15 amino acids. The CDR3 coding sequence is TGTGCCAGCAGCGCAGGACAGGGGCTCTCCTACGAGCAGTACTTC. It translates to CASSAGQGLSYEQYF.

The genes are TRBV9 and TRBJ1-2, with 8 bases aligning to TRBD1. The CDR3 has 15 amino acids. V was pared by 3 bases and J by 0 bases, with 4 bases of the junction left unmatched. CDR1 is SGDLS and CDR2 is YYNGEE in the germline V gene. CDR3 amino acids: CASSDDRGPNYGYTF. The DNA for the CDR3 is TGTGCCAGCAGCGATGACAGGGGACCTAACTATGGCTACACCTTC.

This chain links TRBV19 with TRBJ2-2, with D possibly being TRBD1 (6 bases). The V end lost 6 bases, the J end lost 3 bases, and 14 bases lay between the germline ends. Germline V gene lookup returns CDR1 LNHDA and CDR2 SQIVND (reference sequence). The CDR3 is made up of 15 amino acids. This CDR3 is CASRPGQTHTGELFF. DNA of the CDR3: TGTGCCAGTAGGCCGGGACAAACACACACCGGGGAGCTGTTTTTT.

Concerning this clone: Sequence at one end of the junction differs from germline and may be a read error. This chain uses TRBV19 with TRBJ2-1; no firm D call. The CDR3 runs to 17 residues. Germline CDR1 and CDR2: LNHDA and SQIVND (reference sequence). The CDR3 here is CASSVDGSPSSYNEQFF. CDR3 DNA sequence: TGTGCCAGTAGTGTAGACGGGTCTCCTAGCTCCTACAATGAGCAGTTCTTC. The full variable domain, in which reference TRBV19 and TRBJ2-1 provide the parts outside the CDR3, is DGGITQSPKYLFRKEGQNVTLSCEQNLNHDAMYWYRQDPGQGLRLIYYSQIVNDFQKGDIAEGYSVSREKKESFPLTVTSAQKNPTAFYLCASSVDGSPSSYNEQFFGPGTRLTVL.

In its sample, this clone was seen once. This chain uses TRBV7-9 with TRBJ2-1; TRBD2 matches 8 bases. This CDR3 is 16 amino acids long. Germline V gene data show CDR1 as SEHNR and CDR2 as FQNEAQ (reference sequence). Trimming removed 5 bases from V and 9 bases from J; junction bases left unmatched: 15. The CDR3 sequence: CASSPPLPGGLGEQFF. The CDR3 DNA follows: TGTGCCAGCAGCCCACCGCTGCCGGGGGGGTTAGGTGAGCAGTTCTTC.

The CDR3 here is CASSVLGPTDTQYF. CDR3 coding DNA: TGTGCCAGCAGTGTCTTGGGACCGACGGATACGCAGTATTTT. This sequence joins TRBV2 and TRBJ2-3; D may correspond to TRBD1 or TRBD2 (5 bases each). From germline, CDR1 is SNHLY and CDR2 FYNNEI. The CDR3 sequence is 14 residues long. The germline V and J ends were trimmed by 4 bases and 6 bases, with 14 bases remaining between them.

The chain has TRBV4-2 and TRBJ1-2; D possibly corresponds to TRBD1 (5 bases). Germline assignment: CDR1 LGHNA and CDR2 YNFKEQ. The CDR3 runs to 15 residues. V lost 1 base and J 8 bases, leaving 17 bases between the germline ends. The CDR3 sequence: CASSQGSDISGGYTF. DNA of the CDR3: TGTGCCAGCAGCCAAGGGTCGGACATTTCGGGAGGCTACACCTTC.

In nucleotides, the CDR3 is TGTGCCAGCAGCGCTGGGGGGGCTTCCTACAATGAGCAGTTCTTC. Amino acid sequence: CASSAGGASYNEQFF. The rearrangement uses TRBV7-8 and TRBJ2-1; maybe TRBD2 (7 bases). The V gene's germline CDR1 is SGHVS and CDR2 FQNEAQ. This CDR3 has 15 amino acids. Trimming stripped 5 bases from V and 1 base from J, with 12 bases between. The full variable domain, its missing parts supplied by reference TRBV7-8 and TRBJ2-1, is GAGVSQSPRYKVAKRGQDVALRCDPISGHVSLFWYQQALGQGPEFLTYFQNEAQLDKSGLPSDRFFAERPEGSVSTLKIQRTQQEDSAVYLCASSAGGASYNEQFFGPGTRLTVL.

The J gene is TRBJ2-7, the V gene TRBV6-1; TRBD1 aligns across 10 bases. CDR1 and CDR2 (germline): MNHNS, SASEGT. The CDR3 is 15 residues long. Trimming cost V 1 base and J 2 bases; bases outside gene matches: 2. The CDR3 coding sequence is TGTGCCAGCAGTGAAGTTGGGACAGGGGCCTACGAGCAGTACTTC. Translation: CASSEVGTGAYEQYF.

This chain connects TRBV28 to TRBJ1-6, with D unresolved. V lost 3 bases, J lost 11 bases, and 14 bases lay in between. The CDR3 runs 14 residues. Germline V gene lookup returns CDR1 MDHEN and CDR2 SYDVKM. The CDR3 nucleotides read TGTGCCAGCAGTTTCTACGGATTGGGTACACCCCTCCACTTT. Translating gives CASSFYGLGTPLHF.